What follows are 2 T cell receptor beta chains derived from one specimen sequenced in a study of blood T cell repertoires in COVID-19. TCRdb's copy holds only in-frame clones and misses some; the assay was immunoSEQ multiplex PCR. The sample has tens of thousands of clones; 90% are singletons. The specimen sequenced was peripheral blood. These receptor sequences come from a man in his fifties or sixties with COVID-19, enrolled during active disease.

The chain carries TRBV3-1 (or the pseudogene TRBV3-2) and TRBJ2-1, with TRBD1 as a possible D gene (5 bases). This CDR3 is 17 amino acids long. The germline V gene encodes CDR1 LGHDT and CDR2 YNNKEL (reference sequence). With 0 bases removed from V and 7 bases from J, the gap between germline ends came to 19 bases. The DNA of the CDR3 is TGTGCCAGCAGCCAAGATCTGGGTAGGGGTTGGAATAATGAGCAGTTCTTC. The encoded protein is CASSQDLGRGWNNEQFF.

V and J are TRBV7-2 and TRBJ1-1; weak D call: TRBD1 (5 bases). Germline CDR1 reads SGHTA; CDR2 reads FQGNSA. Deletions cut 7 bases from V and 5 bases from J, with 14 bases between. The CDR3 runs 13 residues. The CDR3 sequence is CASNLQGVTEAFF. CDR3 nucleotides: TGTGCCAGCAACCTACAAGGGGTGACTGAAGCTTTCTTT. Complete variable domain (other parts from reference TRBV7-2 and TRBJ1-1): GAGVSQSPSNKVTEKGKDVELRCDPISGHTALYWYRQSLGQGLEFLIYFQGNSAPDKSGLPSDRFSAERTGGSVSTLTIQRTQQEDSAVYLCASNLQGVTEAFFGQGTRLTVV.